The entry below gives a single T cell receptor (beta chain) sequence along with its context. This specimen comes from a study of blood T cell repertoires in COVID-19. Across the whole study: Some COVID-19 samples were acute and others convalescent; all came from the United States, Italy and Spain. Sample material is recorded as cDNA or gDNA derived from T cells, B-cell-depleted T cells, or PBMCs.

In the original workflow: For nucleated cells, counts were estimated from reference gene primer amplification. Profiling relied on immunoSEQ multiplex PCR, and the TCRdb table lists in-frame clones only, not all of them. That table supplies the V and J calls and clone size; D and trimming were determined from the DNA. The table shows about 90,000 clones, with approximately 77% occurring only once. V lost 3 bases to trimming and J lost 5 bases, with 11 bases between them. In germline, CDR1 is MDHEN, CDR2 SYDVKM. The CDR3 runs 15 residues. Material: peripheral blood. The chain uses TRBV28 and TRBJ1-6; unclear D gene. The receptor comes from a woman of 80 years or more with acute or convalescent COVID-19. CDR3 in DNA: TGTGCCAGCAGTTTGCCCCAACAAAATAATTCACCCCTCCACTTT. Protein sequence: CASSLPQQNNSPLHF.